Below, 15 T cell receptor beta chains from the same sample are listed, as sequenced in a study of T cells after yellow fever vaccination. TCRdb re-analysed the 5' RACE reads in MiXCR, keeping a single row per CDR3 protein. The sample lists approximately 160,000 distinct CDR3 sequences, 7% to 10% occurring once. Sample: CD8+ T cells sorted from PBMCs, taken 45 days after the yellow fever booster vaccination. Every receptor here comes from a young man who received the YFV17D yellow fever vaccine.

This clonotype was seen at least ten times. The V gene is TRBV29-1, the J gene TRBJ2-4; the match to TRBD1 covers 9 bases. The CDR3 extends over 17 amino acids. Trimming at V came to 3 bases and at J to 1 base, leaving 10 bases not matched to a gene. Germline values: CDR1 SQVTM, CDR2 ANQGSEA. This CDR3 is CSVDGTGSDEAKNIQYF. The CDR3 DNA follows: TGCAGCGTTGATGGGACAGGGTCCGACGAGGCCAAAAACATTCAGTACTTC.

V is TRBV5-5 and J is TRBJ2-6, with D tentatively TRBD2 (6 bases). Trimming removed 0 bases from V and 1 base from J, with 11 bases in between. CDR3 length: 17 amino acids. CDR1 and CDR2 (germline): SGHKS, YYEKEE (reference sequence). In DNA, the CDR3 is TGTGCCAGCAGCTTGGCTATTGGAGGGTCTGGGGCCAACGTCCTGACTTTC. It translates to CASSLAIGGSGANVLTF.

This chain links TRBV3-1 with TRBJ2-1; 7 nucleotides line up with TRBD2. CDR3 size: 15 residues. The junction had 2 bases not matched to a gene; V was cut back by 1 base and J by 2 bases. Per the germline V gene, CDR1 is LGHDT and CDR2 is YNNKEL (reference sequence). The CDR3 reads CASSQGAGAYNEQFF. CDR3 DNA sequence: TGTGCCAGCAGCCAAGGCGCGGGGGCCTACAATGAGCAGTTCTTC.

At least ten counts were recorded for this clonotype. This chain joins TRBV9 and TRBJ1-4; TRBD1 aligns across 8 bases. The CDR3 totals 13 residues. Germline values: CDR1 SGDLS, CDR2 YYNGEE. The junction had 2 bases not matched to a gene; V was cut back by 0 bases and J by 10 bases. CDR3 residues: CASSVGDRGKLFF. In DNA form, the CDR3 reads TGTGCCAGCAGCGTAGGTGACAGGGGAAAACTGTTTTTT.

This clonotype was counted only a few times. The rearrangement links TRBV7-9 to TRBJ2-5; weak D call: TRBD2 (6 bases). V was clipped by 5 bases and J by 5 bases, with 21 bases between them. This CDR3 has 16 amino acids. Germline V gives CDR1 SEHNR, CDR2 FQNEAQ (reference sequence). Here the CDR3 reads CASSLNFRDGGETQYF. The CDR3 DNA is TGTGCCAGCAGCCTAAACTTCCGGGATGGAGGGGAGACCCAGTACTTC. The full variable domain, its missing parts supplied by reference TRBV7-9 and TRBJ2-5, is DTGVSQNPRHKITKRGQNVTFRCDPISEHNRLYWYRQTLGQGPEFLTYFQNEAQLEKSRLLSDRFSAERPKGSFSTLEIQRTEQGDSAMYLCASSLNFRDGGETQYFGPGTRLLVL.

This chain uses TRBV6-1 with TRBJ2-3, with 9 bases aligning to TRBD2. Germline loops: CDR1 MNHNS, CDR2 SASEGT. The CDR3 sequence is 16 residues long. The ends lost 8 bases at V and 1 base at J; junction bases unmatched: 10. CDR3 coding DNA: TGTGCCAGCGGAGATCAAGCGGGGGGAGGCACAGATACGCAGTATTTT. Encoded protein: CASGDQAGGGTDTQYF.

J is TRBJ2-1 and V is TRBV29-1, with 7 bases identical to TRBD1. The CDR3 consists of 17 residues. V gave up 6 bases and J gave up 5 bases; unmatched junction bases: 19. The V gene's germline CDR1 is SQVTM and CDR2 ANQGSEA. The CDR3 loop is CSVAGFMGQLGDNEQFF. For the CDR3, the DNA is TGCAGCGTGGCCGGCTTCATGGGACAGTTGGGAGACAATGAGCAGTTCTTC.

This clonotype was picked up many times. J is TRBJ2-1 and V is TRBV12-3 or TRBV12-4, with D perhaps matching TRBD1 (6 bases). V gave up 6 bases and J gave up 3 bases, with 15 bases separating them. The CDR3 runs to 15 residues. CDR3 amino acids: CASSPVGDIYNEQFF. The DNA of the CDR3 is TGTGCCAGCAGCCCCGTTGGGGACATCTACAATGAGCAGTTCTTC.

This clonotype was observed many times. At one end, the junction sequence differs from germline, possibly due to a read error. CDR3 loop: CASSLWGPF. CDR3 coding DNA: TGTGCCAGCAGTTTATGGGGACCCTTC. The chain combines TRBV12-3 or TRBV12-4 with TRBJ1-2, with a weak D call TRBD1 (5 bases). This CDR3 has 9 amino acids.

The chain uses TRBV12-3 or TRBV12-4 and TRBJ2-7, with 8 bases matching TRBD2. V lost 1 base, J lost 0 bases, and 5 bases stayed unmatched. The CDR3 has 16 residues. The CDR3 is CASSLGERGPSYEQYF. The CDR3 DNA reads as TGTGCCAGCAGTTTAGGAGAGCGGGGGCCCTCCTACGAGCAGTACTTC.

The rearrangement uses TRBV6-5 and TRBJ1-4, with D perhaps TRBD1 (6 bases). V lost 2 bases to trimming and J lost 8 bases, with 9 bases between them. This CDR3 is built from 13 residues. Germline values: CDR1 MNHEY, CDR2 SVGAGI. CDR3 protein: CASSYGGREKLFF. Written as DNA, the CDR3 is TGTGCCAGCAGTTACGGGGGCCGAGAAAAACTGTTTTTT.

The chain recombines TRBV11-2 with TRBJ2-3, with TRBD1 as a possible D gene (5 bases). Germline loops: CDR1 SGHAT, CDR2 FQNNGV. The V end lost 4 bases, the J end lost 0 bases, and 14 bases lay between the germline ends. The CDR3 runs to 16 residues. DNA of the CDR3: TGTGCCAGCAGCTACCGACAGACATATAGCACAGATACGCAGTATTTT. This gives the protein CASSYRQTYSTDTQYF.

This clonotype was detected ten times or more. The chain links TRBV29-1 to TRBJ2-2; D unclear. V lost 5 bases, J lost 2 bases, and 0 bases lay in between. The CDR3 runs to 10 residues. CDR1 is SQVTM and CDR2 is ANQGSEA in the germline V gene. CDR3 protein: CSVNTGELFF. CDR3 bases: TGCAGCGTTAACACCGGGGAGCTGTTTTTT.

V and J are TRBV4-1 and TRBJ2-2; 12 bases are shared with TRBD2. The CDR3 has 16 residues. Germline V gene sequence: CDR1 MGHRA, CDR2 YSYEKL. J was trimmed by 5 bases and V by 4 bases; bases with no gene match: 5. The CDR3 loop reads CASSRRLAGETGELFF. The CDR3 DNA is TGCGCCAGCAGCCGGAGACTAGCGGGGGAAACCGGGGAGCTGTTTTTT.

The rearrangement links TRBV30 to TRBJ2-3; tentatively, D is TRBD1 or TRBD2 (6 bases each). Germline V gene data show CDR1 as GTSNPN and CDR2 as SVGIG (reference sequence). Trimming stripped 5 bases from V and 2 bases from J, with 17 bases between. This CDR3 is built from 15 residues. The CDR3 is CAWEAGGGLTDTQYF. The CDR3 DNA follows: TGTGCCTGGGAGGCTGGAGGGGGACTCACAGATACGCAGTATTTT.